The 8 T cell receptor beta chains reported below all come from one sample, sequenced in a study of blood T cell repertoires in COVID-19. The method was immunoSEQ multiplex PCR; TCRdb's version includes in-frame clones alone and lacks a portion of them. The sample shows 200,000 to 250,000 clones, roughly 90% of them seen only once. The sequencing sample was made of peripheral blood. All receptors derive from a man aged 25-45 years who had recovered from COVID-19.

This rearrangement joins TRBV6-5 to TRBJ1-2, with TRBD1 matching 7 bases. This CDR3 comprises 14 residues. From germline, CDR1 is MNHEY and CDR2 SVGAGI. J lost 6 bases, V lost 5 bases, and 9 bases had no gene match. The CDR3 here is CASSRPDRVHGYTF. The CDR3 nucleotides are TGTGCCAGCAGTCGTCCAGACAGGGTTCATGGCTACACCTTC.

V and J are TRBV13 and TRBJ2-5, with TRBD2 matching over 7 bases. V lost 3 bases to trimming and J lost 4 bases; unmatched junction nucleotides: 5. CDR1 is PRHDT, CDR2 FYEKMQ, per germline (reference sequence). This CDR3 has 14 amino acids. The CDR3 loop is CASSFGLGGETQYF. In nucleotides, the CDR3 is TGTGCCAGCAGCTTCGGACTAGGAGGAGAGACCCAGTACTTC.

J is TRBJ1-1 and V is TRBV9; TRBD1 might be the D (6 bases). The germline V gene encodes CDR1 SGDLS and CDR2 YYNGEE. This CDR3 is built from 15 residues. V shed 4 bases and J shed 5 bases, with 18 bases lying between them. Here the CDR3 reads CASSKQTGSGTEAFF. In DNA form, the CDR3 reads TGTGCCAGCAGCAAACAAACAGGGAGTGGTACTGAAGCTTTCTTT. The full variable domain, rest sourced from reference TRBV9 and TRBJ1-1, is DSGVTQTPKHLITATGQRVTLRCSPRSGDLSVYWYQQSLDQGLQFLIQYYNGEERAKGNILERFSAQQFPDLHSELNLSSLELGDSALYFCASSKQTGSGTEAFFGQGTRLTVV.

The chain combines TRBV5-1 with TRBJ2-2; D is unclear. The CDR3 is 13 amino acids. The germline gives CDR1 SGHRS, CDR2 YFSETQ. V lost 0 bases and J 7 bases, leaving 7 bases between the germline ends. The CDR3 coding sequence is TGCGCCAGCAGCTTGGAACAAAACGGGGAGCTGTTTTTT. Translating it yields CASSLEQNGELFF.

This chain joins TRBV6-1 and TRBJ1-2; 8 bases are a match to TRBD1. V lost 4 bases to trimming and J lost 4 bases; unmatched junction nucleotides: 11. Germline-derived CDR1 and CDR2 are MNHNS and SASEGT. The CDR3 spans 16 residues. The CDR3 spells CASSGGQGPTIYGYTF. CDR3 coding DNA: TGTGCCAGCAGTGGCGGACAGGGACCGACCATCTATGGCTACACCTTC.

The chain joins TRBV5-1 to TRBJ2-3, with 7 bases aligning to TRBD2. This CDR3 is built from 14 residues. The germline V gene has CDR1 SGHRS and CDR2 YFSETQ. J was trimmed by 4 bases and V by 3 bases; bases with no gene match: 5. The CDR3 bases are TGCGCCAGCAGCTCGGGGAGGGTTTCAGATACGCAGTATTTT. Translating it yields CASSSGRVSDTQYF.

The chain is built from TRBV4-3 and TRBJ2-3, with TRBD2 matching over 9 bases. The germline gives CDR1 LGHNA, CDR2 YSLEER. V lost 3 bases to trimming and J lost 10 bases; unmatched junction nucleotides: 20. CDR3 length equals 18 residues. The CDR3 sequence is CASSHFLASGDLSSAQYF. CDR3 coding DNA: TGCGCCAGCAGCCACTTTTTGGCTAGCGGGGACCTTTCGTCCGCGCAGTATTTT.

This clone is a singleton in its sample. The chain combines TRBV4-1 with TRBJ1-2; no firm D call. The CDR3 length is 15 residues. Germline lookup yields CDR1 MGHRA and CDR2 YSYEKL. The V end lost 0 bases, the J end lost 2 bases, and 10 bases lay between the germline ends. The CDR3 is CASSQDSVQNYGYTF. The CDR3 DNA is TGCGCCAGCAGCCAAGATAGCGTTCAGAACTATGGCTACACCTTC.